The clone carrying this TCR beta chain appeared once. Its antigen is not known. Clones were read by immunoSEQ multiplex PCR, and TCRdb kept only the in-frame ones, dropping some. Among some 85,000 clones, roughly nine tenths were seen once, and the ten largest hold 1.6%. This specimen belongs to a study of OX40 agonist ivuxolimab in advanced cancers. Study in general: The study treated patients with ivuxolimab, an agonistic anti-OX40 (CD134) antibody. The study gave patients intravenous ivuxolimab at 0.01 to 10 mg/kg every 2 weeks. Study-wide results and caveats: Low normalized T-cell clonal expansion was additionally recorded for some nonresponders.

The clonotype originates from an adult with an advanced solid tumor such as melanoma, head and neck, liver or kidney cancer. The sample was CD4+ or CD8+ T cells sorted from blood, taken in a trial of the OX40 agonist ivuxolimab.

CDR3 amino acids: CASSRQGVGEQYF. The CDR3 nucleotides read TGTGCCAGCAGCCGACAGGGAGTAGGCGAGCAGTACTTC. The chain is built from TRBV7-2 and TRBJ2-7, with 7 positions matching TRBD1. The CDR3 is made up of 13 amino acids. Germline assignment: CDR1 SGHTA and CDR2 FQGNSA. Losses at the gene ends were 5 bases for V and 6 bases for J; bases not matched to a gene: 7.